Below are 19 T cell receptor beta chains sequenced from a single sample in a study of blood T cell repertoires in COVID-19. The assay was immunoSEQ multiplex PCR, and TCRdb's table has in-frame clones only and misses some. Of 70,000 or so clones listed, about 85% were seen once; the top ten hold around 3.2%. The material sequenced was peripheral blood. The receptors come from a man older than 75 with acute or convalescent COVID-19.

CDR3 nucleotide sequence: TGCGCCAGCAGCCAAGGCTTGGGCGGAGGAGCCTACGAGCAGTACTTC. Translation: CASSQGLGGGAYEQYF. V gene TRBV4-3 combines with J gene TRBJ2-7, with D possibly TRBD2 on 5 matching bases. Trimming left V 1 base short and J 2 bases short, with 15 bases between. The CDR3 has 16 amino acids. Germline CDR1 reads LGHNA; CDR2 reads YSLEER.

This clone was seen a single time. The V and J genes are TRBV24-1 and TRBJ2-3; D may be TRBD2 (7 bases). V lost 0 bases and J lost 3, with 12 bases in between. CDR3 length: 16 residues. CDR1 is KGHDR and CDR2 is SFDVKD in the germline V gene. CDR3 DNA sequence: TGTGCCACCAGTGATTTGAGGGGGGGTCAGACAGATACGCAGTATTTT. This translates into CATSDLRGGQTDTQYF.

This clone came up a few times. The V and J genes are TRBV6-6 and TRBJ1-1, with 8 bases fitting TRBD1. The CDR3 spans 12 residues. In germline, CDR1 is MNHNY, CDR2 SVGAGI (reference sequence). J lost 4 bases, V lost 6 bases, and 1 base had no gene match. CDR3 in DNA: TGTGCCAGCAGACAGGGGGGCACTGAAGCTTTCTTT. Its translation is CASRQGGTEAFF.

The rearrangement links TRBV5-1 to TRBJ2-5, with D uncertain. Germline V gives CDR1 SGHRS, CDR2 YFSETQ. V lost 5 bases to trimming and J lost 5 bases, with 16 bases between them. The CDR3 contains 14 residues. CDR3: CASRGPEADETQYF. The CDR3 DNA sequence: TGCGCCAGCAGGGGCCCCGAAGCTGACGAGACCCAGTACTTC.

The chain is built from TRBV6-1 and TRBJ1-6; D is unclear. This CDR3 spans 14 amino acids. V was clipped by 3 bases and J by 3 bases, with 6 bases between them. Germline CDR1 reads MNHNS; CDR2 reads SASEGT. The CDR3 loop reads CASSDGFYNSPLHF. CDR3 bases: TGTGCCAGCAGTGACGGTTTCTATAATTCACCCCTCCACTTT.

The chain recombines TRBV6-6 with TRBJ1-5, with TRBD1 identical over 8 bases. The CDR3 covers 18 residues. The trim removed 5 bases at V and 6 bases at J, leaving 18 bases unmatched. Germline CDR1 reads MNHNY; CDR2 reads SVGAGI (reference sequence). The CDR3 is CASSPNLLRQGSFQPQHF. As DNA, the CDR3 is TGTGCCAGCAGTCCAAACCTCCTGCGACAGGGGTCATTTCAGCCCCAGCATTTT.

The chain has TRBV19 and TRBJ2-2; D gene uncertain. Per the germline V gene, CDR1 is LNHDA and CDR2 is SQIVND (reference sequence). V lost 2 bases, J lost 5 bases, and 6 bases lay in between. The CDR3 runs 13 residues. CDR3 bases: TGTGCCAGTAGTATATCCGGGACCGGGGAGCTGTTTTTT. Its translation is CASSISGTGELFF.

The chain uses TRBV3-1 (or the pseudogene TRBV3-2) and TRBJ1-5, with a tentative D call TRBD1 (6 bases). CDR3 size: 15 residues. Per germline, CDR1 LGHDT and CDR2 YNNKEL (reference sequence). The germline V and J ends were trimmed by 2 bases and 5 bases, with 13 bases remaining between them. The CDR3 DNA reads TGTGCCAGCAGCCAAAAGGGGGACTACCATCAGCCCCAGCATTTT. Encoded protein: CASSQKGDYHQPQHF.

The chain has TRBV4-2 and TRBJ1-1, with a possible D match to TRBD1 (5 bases). This CDR3 spans 14 amino acids. Trimming cost V 4 bases and J 1 base, with 10 bases left between them. Per the germline V gene, CDR1 is LGHNA and CDR2 is YNFKEQ. This CDR3 reads CASSRSTENTEAFF. DNA of the CDR3: TGTGCCAGCAGCCGGTCGACAGAGAACACTGAAGCTTTCTTT.

The chain has TRBV11-2 and TRBJ1-6; TRBD1 matches 12 bases. Looked up from germline, CDR1 is SGHAT and CDR2 is FQNNGV. This CDR3 contains 17 residues. Unmatched junction bases numbered 2, after V lost 5 bases and J lost 0 bases. The CDR3 sequence is CASSAGQGASYNSPLHF. The CDR3 coding sequence is TGTGCCAGCAGCGCGGGACAGGGGGCCTCCTATAATTCACCCCTCCACTTT.

The V call is TRBV6-2 or TRBV6-3, the J call TRBJ2-1; no firm D call. The ends were cut back, 1 base at V and 3 bases at J, with 7 bases in the middle. The germline V gene encodes CDR1 MNHEY and CDR2 SVGEGT. The CDR3 contains 14 residues. The CDR3 sequence: CASSYYSGYNEQFF. DNA of the CDR3: TGTGCCAGCAGTTACTATAGTGGCTACAATGAGCAGTTCTTC.

V gene TRBV7-9 combines with J gene TRBJ1-3, with a tentative D call TRBD1 (5 bases). Germline V gene lookup returns CDR1 SEHNR and CDR2 FQNEAQ (reference sequence). V was pared by 2 bases and J by 0 bases, with 20 bases between. The CDR3 totals 19 residues. CDR3 amino acids: CASSLLARGQVNSGNTIYF. Here the CDR3 DNA reads TGTGCCAGCAGCTTATTGGCAAGGGGCCAGGTGAACTCTGGAAACACCATATATTTT.

The chain carries TRBV24-1 and TRBJ1-2, with 12 bases matching TRBD1. J gave up 7 bases and V 7 bases, and 9 bases lay outside the gene matches. The CDR3 is 15 amino acids. Germline V gene lookup returns CDR1 KGHDR and CDR2 SFDVKD. CDR3 DNA: TGTGCCACCAGCTCGACCGGGACAGGGGGCATTGGCTACACCTTC. This codes for CATSSTGTGGIGYTF.

The chain is built from TRBV24-1 and TRBJ1-5; 7 bases align to TRBD1. V was pared by 4 bases and J by 7 bases, with 6 bases of the junction left unmatched. Germline V CDR1 and CDR2: KGHDR, SFDVKD. The CDR3 consists of 14 residues. The CDR3 sequence is CATSDRQGFQPQHF. CDR3 nucleotides: TGTGCCACCAGTGACCGACAGGGCTTCCAGCCCCAGCATTTT.

The chain carries TRBV18 and TRBJ2-3; no reliable D call. Germline CDR1 is KGHSH and CDR2 is LQKENI. With 4 bases removed from V and 0 bases from J, the gap between germline ends came to 5 bases. This CDR3 region has 13 residues. Here the CDR3 reads CASSQESTDTQYF. The CDR3 DNA reads TGTGCCAGCTCACAGGAGAGCACAGATACGCAGTATTTT.

This clone was seen a handful of times. The gene calls are TRBV25-1 and TRBJ1-2; maybe TRBD1 (6 bases). V was pared by 4 bases and J by 4 bases, with 10 bases between. CDR1 and CDR2 (germline): MGHDK, SYGVNS. This CDR3 comprises 13 residues. Here the CDR3 reads CASSAQGTYGYTF. CDR3 coding DNA: TGTGCCAGCAGTGCACAGGGTACCTATGGCTACACCTTC.

V and J are TRBV5-4 and TRBJ1-2; D is uncertain. The CDR3 length is 13 residues. Germline assignment: CDR1 SGHNT and CDR2 YYREEE (reference sequence). Trimming pared 3 bases from V and 2 bases from J, leaving 8 bases between. The DNA of the CDR3 is TGTGCCAGCAGCTCCAGGTCGAACTATGGCTACACCTTC. The encoded protein is CASSSRSNYGYTF.

V gene TRBV4-2 combines with J gene TRBJ2-5, with TRBD2 matching 8 bases. This CDR3 has 18 amino acids. Germline lookup yields CDR1 LGHNA and CDR2 YNFKEQ. After removal of 0 bases from V and 5 bases from J, the junction contained 14 bases not matched to a gene. CDR3 loop: CASSQDLYGRGSWETQYF. Here the CDR3 DNA reads TGTGCCAGCAGCCAAGATCTCTACGGGAGGGGGTCCTGGGAGACCCAGTACTTC.

The rearrangement joins TRBV5-1 to TRBJ2-7; TRBD2 aligns across 9 bases. Germline-derived CDR1 and CDR2 are SGHRS and YFSETQ. The V gene end was trimmed by 4 bases and the J gene end by 1 base; junction bases not matched to a gene: 3. The CDR3 is 14 residues long. CDR3 sequence reads: CASSGGLASYEQYF. DNA of the CDR3: TGCGCCAGCAGCGGGGGACTAGCTTCCTACGAGCAGTACTTC.